Listed below are T cell receptor beta chains from one sample, sequenced in a study of T-cell reconstitution after alpha-beta-depleted transplantation in children. From the PCR reads, TCRdb called clonotypes with MiXCR, one entry per CDR3 protein. Seen here are just under 350,000 distinct CDR3 sequences, about 17% observed once, and the top ten hold 35% to 50%. The input for sequencing was PBMCs, mostly from graft donor cells, taken 360 days after TCRalphabeta/CD19-depleted stem cell transplant. The receptors stem from a male patient aged 2-15 years who had a stem cell transplant for acute lymphoblastic leukemia, so the T cells may come from the graft donor. Each CDR3 is given with its conserved first and last residue. D genes are given only for firm matches. The listing skips clone size in some rows; elsewhere it reads once, few, many or a size class.

CSASGSGTKSSYEQYF | TGCAGTGCTAGTGGGTCCGGGACGAAAAGCTCCTACGAGCAGTACTTC | - | many | TRBJ2-7 | TRBV20-1
CASSFFLSLTALSYEQYF | TGTGCCAGCAGTTTTTTTTTGTCGCTGACAGCACTAAGTTACGAGCAGTACTTC | - | - | TRBJ2-7 | TRBV28
CASSLVRGETQYF | TGTGCCAGCAGCTTGGTTAGGGGGGAGACCCAGTACTTC | - | many | TRBJ2-5 | TRBV7-3
CASRVGTGVNEQFF | TGTGCCAGCAGGGTCGGAACGGGGGTCAATGAGCAGTTCTTC | - | once | TRBJ2-1 | TRBV6-1
CASSIGSSYNEQFF | TGCGCCAGCAGCATCGGGAGCTCCTACAATGAGCAGTTCTTC | - | - | TRBJ2-1 | TRBV5-1
CATSRDQANAGAYEQYF | TGTGCCACCAGCAGAGATCAAGCGAATGCAGGCGCCTACGAGCAGTACTTC | - | - | TRBJ2-7 | TRBV15
CATSRDLGQRGSQPQHF | TGTGCCACCAGCAGAGACCTGGGACAGAGAGGCAGCCAGCCCCAGCATTTT | TRBD1 | - | TRBJ1-5 | TRBV15
CASSFTGRDEQFF | TGTGCCAGCAGCTTTACAGGGCGAGATGAGCAGTTCTTC | - | - | TRBJ2-1 | TRBV3-1
CASSASTVSYEQYF | TGTGCCAGCAGCGCCTCTACAGTCTCCTACGAGCAGTACTTC | - | many | TRBJ2-7 | TRBV5-5
CASSQGRGVYEQYF | TGTGCCAGCAGCCAGGGGAGAGGGGTCTACGAGCAGTACTTC | - | few | TRBJ2-7 | TRBV3-1
CASSGRGGGTGELFF | TGTGCCAGCAGTGGAAGGGGGGGAGGCACCGGGGAGCTGTTTTTT | - | - | TRBJ2-2 | TRBV6-1
CAWNFPTGGLSAFF | TGTGCCTGGAACTTTCCGACAGGGGGCCTTTCGGCTTTCTTT | TRBD1 | - | TRBJ1-1 | TRBV30
CASSRGSNTGELFF | TGTGCCAGCAGTCGGGGCTCGAACACCGGGGAGCTGTTTTTT | - | - | TRBJ2-2 | TRBV6-2/TRBV6-3
CASSFSDRLFYEQYF | TGTGCCAGCAGTTTCAGTGACAGACTGTTCTACGAGCAGTACTTC | - | many | TRBJ2-7 | TRBV28
CASSHKGGGGETQYF | TGCGCCAGCAGCCACAAGGGGGGCGGAGGGGAGACCCAGTACTTC | - | few | TRBJ2-5 | TRBV4-1
CASSLEATSGDTQYF | TGCGCCAGCAGCTTGGAAGCCACCTCAGGGGATACGCAGTATTTT | - | many | TRBJ2-3 | TRBV5-1
CASSPQTGSYEQYF | TGTGCCAGCAGTCCACAGACAGGCAGCTACGAGCAGTACTTC | - | - | TRBJ2-7 | TRBV6-2/TRBV6-3
CASSQDPSGVADNEQFF | TGCGCCAGCAGCCAAGATCCGAGCGGAGTGGCTGACAATGAGCAGTTCTTC | - | few | TRBJ2-1 | TRBV4-1
CASPFGTGEDEQYF | TGCGCCAGCCCTTTCGGGACAGGGGAAGACGAGCAGTACTTC | TRBD1 | - | TRBJ2-7 | TRBV5-1
CSAVREANTDTQYF | TGCAGTGCCGTACGGGAGGCTAACACAGATACGCAGTATTTT | TRBD2 | - | TRBJ2-3 | TRBV20-1
CSAGLAGVHVGDTQYF | TGCAGTGCTGGCTTAGCGGGAGTGCACGTCGGAGATACGCAGTATTTT | TRBD2 | - | TRBJ2-3 | TRBV20-1
CASSGGHLIQETQYF | TGTGCCAGCAGTGGGGGACATCTTATACAAGAGACCCAGTACTTC | - | many | TRBJ2-5 | TRBV7-9
CSAFIRQIYTF | TGCAGCGCCTTTATCCGACAAATCTACACCTTC | - | many | TRBJ1-2 | TRBV29-1
CASSEASRYYGYTF | TGTGCCAGCAGTGAAGCGTCGAGGTACTATGGCTACACCTTC | - | - | TRBJ1-2 | TRBV2
CASSSPGQGKDKQYF | TGTGCCAGCAGTTCCCCGGGACAGGGCAAGGATAAGCAGTATTTT | TRBD1 | - | TRBJ2-3 | TRBV12-3/TRBV12-4
CASSSNRGLGYGYTF | TGTGCCAGCAGTTCTAACAGGGGGCTTGGCTATGGCTACACCTTC | TRBD1 | few | TRBJ1-2 | TRBV7-9
CAISESGGTLSYEQYF | TGTGCCATCAGTGAGTCTGGCGGGACCCTCTCCTACGAGCAGTACTTC | - | - | TRBJ2-7 | TRBV10-3
CASSLDPSGSPVFF | TGTGCCAGCAGCTTAGACCCCAGCGGGAGCCCGGTGTTCTTC | TRBD2 | - | TRBJ2-1 | TRBV7-2
CASTPRIAGVNTGELFF | TGTGCCAGCACCCCAAGAATAGCGGGAGTGAACACCGGGGAGCTGTTTTTT | TRBD2 | few | TRBJ2-2 | TRBV6-1